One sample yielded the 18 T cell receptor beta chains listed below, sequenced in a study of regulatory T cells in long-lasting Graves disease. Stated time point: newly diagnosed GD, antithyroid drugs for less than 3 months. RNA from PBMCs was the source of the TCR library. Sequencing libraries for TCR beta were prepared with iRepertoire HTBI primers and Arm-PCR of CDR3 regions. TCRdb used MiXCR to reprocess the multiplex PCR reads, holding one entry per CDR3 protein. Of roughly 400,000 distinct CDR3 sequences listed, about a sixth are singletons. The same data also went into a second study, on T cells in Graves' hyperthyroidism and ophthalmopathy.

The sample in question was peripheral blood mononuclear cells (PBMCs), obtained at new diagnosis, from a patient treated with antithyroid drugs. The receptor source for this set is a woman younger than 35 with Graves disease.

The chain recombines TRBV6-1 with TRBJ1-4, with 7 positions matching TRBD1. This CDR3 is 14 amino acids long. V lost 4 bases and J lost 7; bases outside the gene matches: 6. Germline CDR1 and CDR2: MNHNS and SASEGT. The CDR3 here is CASSVRTGPEKLFF. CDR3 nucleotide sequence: TGTGCCAGCAGTGTTAGGACAGGCCCTGAAAAACTGTTTTTT.

The DNA for the CDR3 is TGCAGCGTTGCGGGGCTAGGCTACGAGCAGTACTTC. Translating it yields CSVAGLGYEQYF. The chain joins TRBV29-1 to TRBJ2-7; D is possibly TRBD1 or TRBD2 (5 bases each). This CDR3 is 12 amino acids long. Germline CDR1 reads SQVTM; CDR2 reads ANQGSEA. The V gene lost 4 bases and the J gene lost 3 bases, with 10 bases spanning the gap.

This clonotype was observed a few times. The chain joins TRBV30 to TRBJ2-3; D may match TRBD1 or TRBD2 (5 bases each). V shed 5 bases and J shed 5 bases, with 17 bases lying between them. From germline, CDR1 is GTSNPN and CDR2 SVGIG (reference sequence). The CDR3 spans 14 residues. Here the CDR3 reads CAWVGALGGDTQYF. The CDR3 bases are TGTGCCTGGGTCGGGGCCTTGGGTGGAGATACGCAGTATTTT.

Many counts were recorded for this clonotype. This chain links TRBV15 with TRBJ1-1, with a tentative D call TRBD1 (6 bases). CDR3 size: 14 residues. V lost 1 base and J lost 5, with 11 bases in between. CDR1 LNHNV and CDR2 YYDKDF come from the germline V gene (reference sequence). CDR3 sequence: CATSRGGLVTEAFF. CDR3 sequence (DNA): TGTGCCACCAGCAGAGGGGGGCTGGTGACTGAAGCTTTCTTT. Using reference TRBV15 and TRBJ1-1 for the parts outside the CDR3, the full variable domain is DAMVIQNPRYQVTQFGKPVTLSCSQTLNHNVMYWYQQKSSQAPKLLFHYYDKDFNNEADTPDNFQSRRPNTSFCFLDIRSPGLGDTAMYLCATSRGGLVTEAFFGQGTRLTVV.

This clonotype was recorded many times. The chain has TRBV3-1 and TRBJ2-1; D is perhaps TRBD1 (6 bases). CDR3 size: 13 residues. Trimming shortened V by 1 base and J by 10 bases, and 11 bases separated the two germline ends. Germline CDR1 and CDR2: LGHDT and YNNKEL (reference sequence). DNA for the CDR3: TGTGCCAGCAGCCAAGCCCGAGGGGGAGAGCAGTTCTTC. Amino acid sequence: CASSQARGGEQFF.

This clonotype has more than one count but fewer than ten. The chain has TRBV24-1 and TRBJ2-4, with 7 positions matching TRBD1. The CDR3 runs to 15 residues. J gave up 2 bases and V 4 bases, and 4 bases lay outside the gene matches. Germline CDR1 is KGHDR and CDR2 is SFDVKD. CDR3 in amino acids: CATSETTGSKNIQYF. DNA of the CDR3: TGTGCCACCAGTGAAACGACAGGGTCCAAAAACATTCAGTACTTC.

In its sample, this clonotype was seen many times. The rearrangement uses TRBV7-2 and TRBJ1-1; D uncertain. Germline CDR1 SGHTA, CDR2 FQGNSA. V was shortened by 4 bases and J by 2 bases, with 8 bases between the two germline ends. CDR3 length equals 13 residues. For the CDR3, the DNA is TGTGCCAGCAGCTACAAAGTAAACACTGAAGCTTTCTTT. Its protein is CASSYKVNTEAFF.

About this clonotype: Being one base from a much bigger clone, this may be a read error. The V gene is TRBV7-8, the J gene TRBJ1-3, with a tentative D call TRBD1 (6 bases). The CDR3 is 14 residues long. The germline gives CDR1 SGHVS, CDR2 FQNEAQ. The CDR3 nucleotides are TGTGCCAACAGCAGGACAGACTCTGGAAACACCATATATTTT. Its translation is CANSRTDSGNTIYF. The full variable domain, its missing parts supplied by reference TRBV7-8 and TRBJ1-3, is GAGVSQSPRYKVAKRGQDVALRCDPISGHVSLFWYQQALGQGPEFLTYFQNEAQLDKSGLPSDRFFAERPEGSVSTLKIQRTQQEDSAVYLCANSRTDSGNTIYFGEGSWLTVV.

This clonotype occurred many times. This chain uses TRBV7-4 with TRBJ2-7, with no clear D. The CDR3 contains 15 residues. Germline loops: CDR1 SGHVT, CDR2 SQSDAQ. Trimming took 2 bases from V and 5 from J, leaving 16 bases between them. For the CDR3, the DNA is TGTGCCAGCAGCTTACCCCCAGGCCTACTCGACGAGCAGTACTTC. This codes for CASSLPPGLLDEQYF.

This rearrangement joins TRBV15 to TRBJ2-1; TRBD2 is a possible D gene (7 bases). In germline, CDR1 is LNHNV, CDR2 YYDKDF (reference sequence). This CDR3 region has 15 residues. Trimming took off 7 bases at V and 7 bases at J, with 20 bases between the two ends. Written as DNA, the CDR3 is TGTGCCACCACCTCCGGGGGGCGACAATGGAATGAGCAGTTCTTC. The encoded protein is CATTSGGRQWNEQFF.

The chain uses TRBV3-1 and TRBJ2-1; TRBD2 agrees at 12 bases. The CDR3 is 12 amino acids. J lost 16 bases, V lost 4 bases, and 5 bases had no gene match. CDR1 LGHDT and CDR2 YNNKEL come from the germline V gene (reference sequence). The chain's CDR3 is CASSPRTSGTFF. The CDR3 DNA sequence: TGTGCCAGCAGCCCGAGGACTAGCGGGACTTTCTTC.

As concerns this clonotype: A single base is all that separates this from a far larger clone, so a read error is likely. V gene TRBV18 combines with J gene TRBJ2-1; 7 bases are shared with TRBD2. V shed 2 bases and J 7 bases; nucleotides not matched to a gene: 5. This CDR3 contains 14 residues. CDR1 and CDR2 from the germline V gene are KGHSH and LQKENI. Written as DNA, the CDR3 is TGTGCCAGCTCACCAGGGTCTAGCGGTAATGAGCAGTTCTTC. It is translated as CASSPGSSGNEQFF. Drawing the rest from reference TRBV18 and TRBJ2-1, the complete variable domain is NAGVMQNPRHLVRRRGQEARLRCSPMKGHSHVYWYRQLPEEGLKFMVYLQKENIIDESGMPKERFSAEFPKEGPSILRIQQVVRGDSAAYFCASSPGSSGNEQFFGPGTRLTVL.

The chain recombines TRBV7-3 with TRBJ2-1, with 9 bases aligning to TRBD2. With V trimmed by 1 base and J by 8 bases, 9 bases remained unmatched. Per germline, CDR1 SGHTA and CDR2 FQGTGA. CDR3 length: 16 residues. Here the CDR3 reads CASSLRGGRDGYEQFF. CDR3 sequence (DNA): TGTGCCAGCAGCTTAAGGGGCGGGAGGGATGGGTATGAGCAGTTCTTC.

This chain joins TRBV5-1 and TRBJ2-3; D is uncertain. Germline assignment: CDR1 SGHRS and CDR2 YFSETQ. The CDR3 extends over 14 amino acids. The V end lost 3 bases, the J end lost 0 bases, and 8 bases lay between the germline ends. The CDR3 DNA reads TGCGCCAGCAGCTGGACCGTTAGCACAGATACGCAGTATTTT. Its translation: CASSWTVSTDTQYF.

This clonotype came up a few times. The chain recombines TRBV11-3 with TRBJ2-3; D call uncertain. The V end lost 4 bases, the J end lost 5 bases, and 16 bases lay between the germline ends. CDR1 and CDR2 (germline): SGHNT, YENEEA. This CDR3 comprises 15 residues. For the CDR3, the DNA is TGTGCCAGCAGCTCCCAGTCCCTGATACTAGATACGCAGTATTTT. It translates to CASSSQSLILDTQYF.

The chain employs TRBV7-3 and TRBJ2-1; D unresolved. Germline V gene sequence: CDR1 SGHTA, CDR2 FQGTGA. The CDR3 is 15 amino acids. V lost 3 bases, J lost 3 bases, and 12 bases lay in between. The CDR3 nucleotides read TGTGCCAGCAGCTTCAATAGTTTAGGCTACAATGAGCAGTTCTTC. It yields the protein CASSFNSLGYNEQFF.

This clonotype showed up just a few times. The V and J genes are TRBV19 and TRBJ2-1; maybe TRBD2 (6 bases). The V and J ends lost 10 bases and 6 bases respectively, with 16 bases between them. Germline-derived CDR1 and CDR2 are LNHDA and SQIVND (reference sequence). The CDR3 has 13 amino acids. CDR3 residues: CATSLLGGNEQFF. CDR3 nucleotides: TGTGCCACCTCACTGTTGGGGGGCAATGAGCAGTTCTTC.

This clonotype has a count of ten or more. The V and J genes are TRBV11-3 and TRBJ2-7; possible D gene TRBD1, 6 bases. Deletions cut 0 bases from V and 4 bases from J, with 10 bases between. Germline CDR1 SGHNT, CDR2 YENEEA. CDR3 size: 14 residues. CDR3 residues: CASSLETGTYEQYF. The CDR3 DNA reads TGTGCCAGCAGCTTAGAAACAGGGACGTACGAGCAGTACTTC.